This T cell receptor (beta chain) was captured in a study of shared clonotypes between healthy human individuals (TCRdb year 2020). Study-wide context: The cohort comprised a couple of women and a few men aged 18 to 49 years. For each donor, three plates each were used for CD4 naive and CD4 memory, two plates were used for CD8 naive, and one plate was used for CD8 memory. To estimate repertoire size and how much clonotypes are shared between individuals, the study performed deep sequencing of blood TCR repertoires from 4 to 6 healthy adults. To increase sequencing depth and limit assay-specific biases, different laboratories used diverse techniques to prepare libraries and sequence TCR repertoires. Per donor, leukapheresis produced somewhere between about 0.9 and 10 billion PBMCs. The investigation overall reported the following: Larger estimated clonotype richness was generally found for naive subsets than for memory subsets. Clonotypes shared by all four sorted-subset donors showed higher generation probabilities than non-shared clonotypes. Approximately 5% of naive CD4, approximately 3.7% of naive CD8, roughly 2.4% of memory CD4, and more than 0.35% of memory CD8 clonotypes were shared across several donors. Only blood was sampled, and tissue TCR repertoires likely differ from those in blood. Incomplete sequencing was indicated by rarefaction of sorted-subset datasets, despite the large sequencing depth. Pairwise subsampling indicated that sequencing depth was expected to affect the degree of clonotype sharing among donors. The small number of donors limited the genetic and exposure-history diversity represented.

The donors were healthy, HIV-negative adults who had no recently reported acute infections or vaccinations. Only Caucasian adults living in Nashville, Tennessee, USA were represented among the donors. CD4+ T cells were enriched by magnetic negative selection, after which naive cells were positively selected on CD45RA and the negative fraction was taken as the memory subset. After blood collection by leukapheresis, PBMCs were isolated using Ficoll-Histopaque density gradient centrifugation and then cryopreserved in the vapor phase of liquid nitrogen. Analytical flow cytometry was used to check the purity and quantity of each magnetically sorted T cell population. Genomic DNA was isolated from every sorted fraction and measured by UV absorbance on a Nanodrop 2000c. To note about this clone: No cognate antigen has been identified for it. Base qualities are missing; no much larger clone stands one base away.

TCR CDR3 regions were amplified from genomic DNA by multiplex PCR using the deep immunoSEQ assay. Genomic DNA extracted from each cell subset was distributed evenly over all wells of several immunoSEQ 96-well plates, and each plate served as one replicate. Each replicate PCR for sorted subsets received about 200 ng genomic DNA, equal to about 30,000 T cell genomes. Purified libraries were measured with a Qubit 3.0 fluorometer, size-checked on a Bioanalyzer 2100, and measured again with the KAPA Library Quantification kit. Each immunoSEQ 96-well plate was sequenced on its own single-read 150-cycle Illumina NextSeq 550 flow cell. Per the authors' processing: Because the immunoSEQ output included only junctional sequences and no quality scores, the filtering could not be the same as the filtering used for full-length reads. To assign V/J genes and CDR3, sequences were annotated against IMGT germline references using PyIR, a Python wrapper for IgBLAST v1.9. Any read was removed if the V/J assignment was weak (E-value above 1e-6), the CDR3 was missing, or the read contained stop codons, out-of-frame junctions, or ambiguous translated residues. V3J clonotypes were defined by identical inferred V gene, J gene, and CDR3 amino acid sequence. Percentage overlap between repertoires was computed as shared unique clonotypes divided by the size of the smaller repertoire. Repertoire richness was assessed with RTK rarefaction, the Chao1 estimator, and Recon v2.1 estimates of unobserved clonotypes. OLGA was used to compute generation probabilities for all TCRbeta clonotypes that the gDNA method yielded from a handful of donors. TCRdb took this table from immuneACCESS and kept in-frame rearrangements with V and J called. Such tables lack part of the clones; where checked against another copy, unresolved V genes explain under half of the gap, and the rest is unexplained. The D gene and trimming were derived from the DNA, and the V and J assignments and clone size from that table. The sample table contains about 1 million clones; only one count was recorded for around 78% of them. Clones ranked in the top ten supply about 0.52% of the sample.

The CDR3 covers 16 residues, taking in both the cysteine and the phenylalanine. Just CDR3 DNA is preserved here, 48 bases in frame from base 1. Sequences MNHNS (CDR1) and SASEGT (CDR2) are obtained from the germline V gene. V and J are truncated by 0 bases and 3 bases respectively, leaving an intervening sequence of 14 bases. The sequenced sample consisted of memory CD4+ T cells from PBMCs. The sample's cell subset or site label is to be understood as: CD45RA-negative fraction. The clonotype comes from a man aged 18-30 years in good health. Some clones in this sample may be carry-over from other donors' samples. The sequence joins TRBV6-1 to TRBJ1-1; the D region possibly corresponds to TRBD1 (5 bases align). The CDR3 sequence is CASSEAVGVLDTEAFF. The nucleotide sequence is TGTGCCAGCAGTGAAGCGGTGGGGGTTCTTGACACTGAAGCTTTCTTT.